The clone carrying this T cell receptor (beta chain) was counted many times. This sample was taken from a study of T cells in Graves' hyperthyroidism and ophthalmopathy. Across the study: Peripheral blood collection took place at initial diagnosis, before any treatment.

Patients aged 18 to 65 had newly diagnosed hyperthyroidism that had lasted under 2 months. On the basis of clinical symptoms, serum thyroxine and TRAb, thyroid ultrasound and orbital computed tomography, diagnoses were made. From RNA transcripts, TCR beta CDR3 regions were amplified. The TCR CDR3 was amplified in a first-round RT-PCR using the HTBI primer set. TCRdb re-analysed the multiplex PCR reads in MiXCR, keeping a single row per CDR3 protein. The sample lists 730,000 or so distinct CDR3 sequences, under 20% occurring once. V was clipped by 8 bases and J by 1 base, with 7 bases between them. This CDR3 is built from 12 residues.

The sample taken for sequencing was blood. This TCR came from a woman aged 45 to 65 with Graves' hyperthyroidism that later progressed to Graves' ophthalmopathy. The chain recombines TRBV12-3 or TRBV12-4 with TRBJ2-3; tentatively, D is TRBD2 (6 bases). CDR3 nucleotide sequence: TGTGCCAGCGGGGAGGGCACAGATACGCAGTATTTT. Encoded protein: CASGEGTDTQYF.